The rows below give T cell receptor beta chains drawn from one sample of a study of T cell responses to AZD1222 COVID-19 vaccine. Sequencing used immunoSEQ multiplex PCR; TCRdb keeps in-frame clones, though not all of them. The profile shows around 80,000 clones, approximately 91% of them singletons. Specimen: peripheral blood, collected on day 0 of AZD1222 vaccination. Source of these receptors: an adult in good health. CDR3s include the opening cysteine and the closing phenylalanine or tryptophan. The D gene is left open where the match is weak. The size of a clone is reported for some rows only, either as once, few or many, or as a class for expanded clones.

d_call | j_call | clone_size | v_call | cdr3_aa | cdr3_nt
. | TRBJ1-1 | . | TRBV3-1/TRBV3-2 | CASTLTTTGGNTEAFF | TGTGCCAGCACCCTGACGACGACAGGAGGGAACACTGAAGCTTTCTTT
. | TRBJ1-1 | . | TRBV12-5 | CASGFSLVGGARTEAFF | TGTGCTAGTGGTTTTAGCCTTGTGGGGGGGGCGAGGACTGAAGCTTTCTTT
TRBD1 | TRBJ2-1 | . | TRBV7-6 | CASSFDRGSRTGDEQFF | TGTGCCAGCAGCTTCGACAGGGGGTCGCGGACAGGCGATGAGCAGTTCTTC
TRBD1 | TRBJ2-4 | . | TRBV19 | CASSPGTGRNIQYF | TGTGCCAGTAGTCCCGGGACAGGGAGGAACATTCAGTACTTC
TRBD1 | TRBJ2-5 | once | TRBV11-2 | CASSSQGHGETQYF | TGTGCCAGCAGCTCACAGGGGCATGGTGAGACCCAGTACTTC
. | TRBJ1-5 | few | TRBV19 | CASSIAGEQPQHF | TGTGCCAGTAGTATCGCCGGGGAGCAGCCCCAGCATTTT
. | TRBJ2-1 | . | TRBV6-5 | CASSKKETYNEQFF | TGTGCCAGCAGCAAAAAGGAGACCTACAATGAGCAGTTCTTC
. | TRBJ1-5 | . | TRBV7-9 | CASSLDRESQPQHF | TGTGCCAGCAGCTTAGATCGGGAAAGCCAGCCCCAGCATTTT
TRBD1 | TRBJ2-6 | . | TRBV19 | CASTPGQSLLTF | TGTGCCAGTACGCCGGGACAGAGCCTCCTGACTTTC
TRBD2 | TRBJ2-5 | . | TRBV10-3 | CAISIPSGGQETQYF | TGTGCCATCAGTATCCCTAGCGGGGGACAAGAGACCCAGTACTTC
. | TRBJ1-2 | . | TRBV7-2 | CASSLGPGAIYGYTF | TGTGCCAGCAGCTTAGGGCCAGGGGCGATTTATGGCTACACCTTC
TRBD1 | TRBJ1-3 | . | TRBV10-1 | CASRRQGSGNTIYF | TGCGCCAGCCGCCGACAGGGGTCTGGAAACACCATATATTTT
. | TRBJ1-2 | . | TRBV2 | CASSELRNYGYTF | TGTGCCAGCAGTGAACTCAGGAACTATGGCTACACCTTC
. | TRBJ2-5 | . | TRBV5-1 | CASRVGLTQETQYF | TGCGCCAGCAGAGTCGGACTAACCCAAGAGACCCAGTACTTC
. | TRBJ2-7 | . | TRBV4-1 | CASSQGWTAVDEQYF | TGCGCCAGCAGCCAAGGCTGGACAGCCGTCGACGAGCAGTACTTC
. | TRBJ2-1 | . | TRBV28 | CASSFRAVGLNEQFF | TGTGCCAGCAGTTTCCGCGCGGTGGGCCTCAATGAGCAGTTCTTC
. | TRBJ1-2 | . | TRBV4-1 | CASSQALRGVWGYTF | TGCGCCAGCAGCCAGGCCCTGAGGGGGGTGTGGGGCTACACCTTC
TRBD1 | TRBJ2-1 | . | TRBV14 | CASSQGTGGIGEQFF | TGTGCCAGCAGCCAAGGGACAGGGGGTATCGGTGAGCAGTTCTTC
. | TRBJ1-2 | . | TRBV29-1 | CSAEGQGNYGYTF | TGCAGCGCCGAGGGTCAGGGGAACTATGGCTACACCTTC
TRBD1 | TRBJ1-2 | . | TRBV28 | CASRPGTGGYGYTF | TGTGCCAGCAGACCCGGGACAGGAGGATATGGCTACACCTTC
. | TRBJ1-2 | . | TRBV6-5 | CASSSPDTLYGYTF | TGTGCCAGCAGTTCCCCGGACACCCTCTATGGCTACACCTTC
. | TRBJ2-7 | . | TRBV2 | CASSERRISYEQYF | TGTGCCAGCAGTGAACGGCGGATTTCCTACGAGCAGTACTTC
. | TRBJ2-7 | few | TRBV29-1 | CSVEGKQSYEQYF | TGCAGCGTTGAAGGGAAACAATCCTACGAGCAGTACTTC
. | TRBJ2-7 | . | TRBV28 | CASSSPAYEQYF | TGTGCCAGCAGTTCTCCGGCCTACGAGCAGTACTTC
. | TRBJ1-1 | . | TRBV5-6 | CASSLYRNREAFF | TGTGCCAGCAGCTTGTATCGGAACAGAGAAGCTTTCTTT
. | TRBJ1-6 | few | TRBV9 | CASSAGDGLIALHF | TGTGCCAGCAGCGCTGGGGACGGCCTTATAGCCCTCCACTTT
. | TRBJ2-7 | . | TRBV7-2 | CASSLEGTASYEQYF | TGTGCCAGCAGCTTAGAAGGGACGGCTTCCTACGAGCAGTACTTC
. | TRBJ1-2 | once | TRBV7-9 | CASSSLGGYGYTF | TGTGCCAGCAGCTCCCTTGGGGGCTATGGCTACACCTTC
. | TRBJ1-1 | once | TRBV9 | CASSVDSGRTEAFF | TGTGCCAGCAGCGTTGACAGCGGGCGGACTGAAGCTTTCTTT
. | TRBJ2-3 | . | TRBV9 | CASSGLLTTDTQYF | TGTGCCAGCAGCGGCCTTCTAACCACAGATACGCAGTATTTT
. | TRBJ1-3 | . | TRBV6-5 | CASSFKQGNTIYF | TGTGCCAGCAGCTTTAAACAGGGAAACACCATATATTTT
. | TRBJ1-4 | . | TRBV5-1 | CASSLGPGNEKLFF | TGCGCCAGCAGCTTGGGCCCCGGTAATGAAAAACTGTTTTTT
. | TRBJ1-1 | . | TRBV20-1 | CSASRGDTEAFF | TGCAGTGCTAGTAGGGGAGACACTGAAGCTTTCTTT
. | TRBJ2-7 | . | TRBV28 | CASSTRGGSYEQYF | TGTGCCAGCAGCACCCGAGGGGGCTCCTACGAGCAGTACTTC
. | TRBJ1-1 | . | TRBV12-3/TRBV12-4 | CASSFTGYTEAFF | TGTGCCAGCAGTTTTACAGGGTACACTGAAGCTTTCTTT
. | TRBJ2-3 | few | TRBV5-1 | CASSLGGSTDTQYF | TGCGCCAGCAGCTTGGGGGGTAGCACAGATACGCAGTATTTT
TRBD2 | TRBJ2-1 | . | TRBV9 | CASSRTSEYNEQFF | TGTGCCAGCAGTCGGACTAGCGAGTACAATGAGCAGTTCTTC
TRBD1 | TRBJ1-1 | . | TRBV6-5 | CASRVSGGGTEAFF | TGTGCCAGCAGGGTTTCAGGGGGCGGTACTGAAGCTTTCTTT
. | TRBJ1-5 | . | TRBV10-3 | CAISESKGVGNQPQHF | TGTGCCATCAGTGAGTCGAAAGGGGTGGGCAATCAGCCCCAGCATTTT